These 8 T cell receptor beta chains share one sample of origin, sequenced in a study of shared clonotypes between healthy human individuals (dated by TCRdb to the early 2020s). CD8 naive samples were obtained by positive selection for CCR7 among CD45RO-negative cells, yielding a CD45RA+CCR7+ population from which TemRA cells were excluded. The library came from the immunoSEQ multiplex PCR assay. Held by TCRdb, this immuneACCESS table contains in-frame sequences only and omits some clones. Under half of the omission traces to an unresolved V gene where checked; the cause of the rest is unknown. This sample holds about 1.9 million clones; roughly 93% were observed only once. About 1.7% of the sample is in the top ten clones. Sequencing input: naive CD8+ T cells from PBMCs. The cell subset or site label for this specimen denotes: CD45RA+CCR7+. The receptors here all came from a man between 18 and 29 years old in good health. Some clones in this sample may be carry-over from other donors' samples.

The CDR3 loop reads CASLSGNTIYF. The CDR3 DNA reads as TGTGCCAGCCTTTCTGGAAACACCATATATTTT. The chain uses TRBV28 and TRBJ1-3, with no clear D. V lost 8 bases and J 1 base, leaving 3 bases between the germline ends. Per germline, CDR1 MDHEN and CDR2 SYDVKM. CDR3 length: 11 amino acids.

This rearrangement joins TRBV19 to TRBJ2-1; D call uncertain. The CDR3 runs 16 residues. Per the germline V gene, CDR1 is LNHDA and CDR2 is SQIVND (reference sequence). Trimming took off 3 bases at V and 1 base at J, with 13 bases between the two ends. The CDR3 nucleotides read TGTGCCAGTAGTATTGGCCTTAGCCTTTCCTACAATGAGCAGTTCTTC. Protein: CASSIGLSLSYNEQFF.

V usage is TRBV6-5 and J usage is TRBJ1-1; no definite D call. Germline assignment: CDR1 MNHEY and CDR2 SVGAGI. The CDR3 covers 12 residues. The V end was cut by 6 bases, the J end by 3 bases, with 8 bases between. As DNA, the CDR3 is TGTGCCAGCAGCAAAGGGTACACTGAAGCTTTCTTT. Translated: CASSKGYTEAFF.

V gene TRBV7-6 combines with J gene TRBJ1-5; perhaps TRBD1 as D (5 bases). The CDR3 has 15 amino acids. Per the germline V gene, CDR1 is SGHVS and CDR2 is FNYEAQ. V lost 2 bases to trimming and J lost 5 bases, with 13 bases between them. Here the CDR3 reads CASSLIGGTDQPQHF. In nucleotides, the CDR3 is TGTGCCAGCAGCTTAATCGGGGGAACTGATCAGCCCCAGCATTTT.

The chain employs TRBV19 and TRBJ1-5; D is perhaps TRBD1 (6 bases). Germline CDR1 is LNHDA and CDR2 is SQIVND (reference sequence). The length of the CDR3 is 14 residues. Between the trimmed V and J ends, which lost 4 bases and 2 bases, there was a span of 9 bases. Here the CDR3 reads CASSRGPGNQPQHF. The CDR3 DNA is TGTGCCAGTAGTAGGGGGCCAGGCAATCAGCCCCAGCATTTT.

This chain connects TRBV11-2 to TRBJ2-1, with a weak D call TRBD2 (5 bases). V was trimmed by 4 bases and J by 7 bases, leaving 11 bases between them. CDR1 and CDR2 from the germline V gene are SGHAT and FQNNGV. CDR3 length equals 13 residues. As DNA, the CDR3 is TGTGCCAGCAGCTCCTCTAGCAAAAATGAGCAGTTCTTC. It specifies CASSSSSKNEQFF.

The V and J genes are TRBV15 and TRBJ2-1; D call uncertain. Per the germline V gene, CDR1 is LNHNV and CDR2 is YYDKDF (reference sequence). Deletions cut 1 base from V and 6 bases from J, with 10 bases between. There are 14 residues in the CDR3. The DNA for the CDR3 is TGTGCCACCAGCAGAGGAGAGGAGCTCAATGAGCAGTTCTTC. Protein product: CATSRGEELNEQFF.

This chain joins TRBV2 and TRBJ1-1; D not resolved. The ends were cut back, 6 bases at V and 4 bases at J, with 18 bases in the middle. The germline CDR1 and CDR2 sequences are SNHLY and FYNNEI. CDR3 size: 15 residues. CDR3 loop: CASSEGRARATEAFF. CDR3 coding DNA: TGTGCCAGCAGCGAGGGCCGGGCGAGGGCCACTGAAGCTTTCTTT.